The rows below give T cell receptor beta chains drawn from one sample of a study of T cells after yellow fever vaccination. MiXCR, applied by TCRdb to the 5' RACE reads, yields one record per CDR3 protein. The sample lists approximately 110,000 distinct CDR3 sequences, under 8% occurring once. The input for sequencing was CD4+ T cells sorted from PBMCs, taken more than 8 days after the first yellow fever vaccination. All receptors come from a young man who received the YFV17D yellow fever vaccine. The CDR3 runs from the conserved cysteine through the conserved F or W. A D gene is named only where the DNA matches it firmly. Only some rows state a clone size, as once, few, many or a class for expanded clones.

>TRBD1|TRBV7-2|TRBJ2-7|few|16
TGTGCCAGCAGCCGAAGGGGACAGTCAGTTCTTTACGAGCAGTACTTC
CASSRRGQSVLYEQYF
>TRBD2|TRBV7-3|TRBJ2-5|many|15
TGTGCCAGCAGCTTAGGGCCGTTGGCGGGGGAGGCCCAGTACTTC
CASSLGPLAGEAQYF
>TRBD1|TRBV5-1|TRBJ2-3|many|17
TGCGCCAGCAGCTCCGCCTTGACAGGGCTGGTCACAGATACGCAGTATTTT
CASSSALTGLVTDTQYF
>.|TRBV9|TRBJ2-5|many|16
TGTGCCAGCAGCGTAGGGCAGGGATGGGGAAAAGAGACCCAGTACTTC
CASSVGQGWGKETQYF
>TRBD1|TRBV4-1|TRBJ2-2|many|18
TGCGCCAGCAGCCAAGGGTATCCCGGGACAGGGAACACCGGGGAGCTGTTTTTT
CASSQGYPGTGNTGELFF
>.|TRBV21-1|TRBJ2-3|many|15
TGTGCCAGCAGCAAAGAGAGGACGACCCTAGATACGCAGTATTTT
CASSKERTTLDTQYF
>TRBD1|TRBV7-2|TRBJ2-7|.|16
TGTGCCAGCAGCTTTTCGACAGGGGGGAGCTCCTACGAGCAGTACTTC
CASSFSTGGSSYEQYF
>.|TRBV20-1|TRBJ2-5|few|12
TGCAGTGCCCCTACTAGGTTAGAGACCCAGTACTTC
CSAPTRLETQYF
>TRBD2|TRBV6-5|TRBJ2-7|.|15
TGTGCCAGCAGTTACGCGGGACTAGCGGCCTACGAGCAGTACTTC
CASSYAGLAAYEQYF
>TRBD1|TRBV24-1|TRBJ2-1|.|21
TGTGCCACCAGTGCCAAACGTCGGGACAGGGGGCCAGGGGCACGTTTCAATGAGCAGTTCTTC
CATSAKRRDRGPGARFNEQFF
>.|TRBV7-2|TRBJ1-2|few|16
TGTGCCAGCAGCTTAGATTCGGGGGCAGGGGCCTATGGCTACACCTTC
CASSLDSGAGAYGYTF
>.|TRBV30|TRBJ2-1|.|14
TGTGCCTGGGAACCCGACCGGGGCTACAATGAGCAGTTCTTC
CAWEPDRGYNEQFF
>.|TRBV20-1|TRBJ2-1|many|11
TGCAGTGCGGTTAGGGGGGTCGTGCAGTTCTTC
CSAVRGVVQFF
>.|TRBV4-2|TRBJ2-5|many|15
TGTGCCAGCAGCCAAGGTTTCGCGGTCCAAGAGACCCAGTACTTC
CASSQGFAVQETQYF
>TRBD1|TRBV7-2|TRBJ1-2|few|13
TGTGCCAGCAGCCCGGACAGGTCCTATGGCTACACCTTC
CASSPDRSYGYTF
>.|TRBV6-5|TRBJ2-7|.|15
TGTGCCAGCAGCCCCTCCTGGACAGCAACCTACGAGCAGTACTTC
CASSPSWTATYEQYF
>TRBD1|TRBV6-5|TRBJ2-5|many|13
TGTGCCAGCAGTTACGACAGGGAAGAGACCCAGTACTTC
CASSYDREETQYF
>.|TRBV3-1|TRBJ1-1|many|14
TGTGCCAGCAGCCCGAGTGAGGCTAACACTGAAGCTTTCTTT
CASSPSEANTEAFF
>.|TRBV7-2|TRBJ2-3|many|14
TGTGCCAGCAGCTTACGGCAGAGCACAGATACGCAGTATTTT
CASSLRQSTDTQYF
>.|TRBV5-1|TRBJ2-7|many|15
TGCGCCAGCAGCTCCGAAGGGGCCACTACGGGGGAGCAGTACTTC
CASSSEGATTGEQYF
>TRBD2|TRBV10-3|TRBJ2-5|many|17
TGTGCCATCAGTGTGGGAGCGGGGGGCAGCTATAAAGCGACCCAGTACTTC
CAISVGAGGSYKATQYF
>.|TRBV20-1|TRBJ2-7|many|16
TGCAGTGCTACCGCGGACAGACTTAACGGGCCCTACGAGCAGTACTTC
CSATADRLNGPYEQYF
>.|TRBV5-1|TRBJ2-3|many|14
TGCGCCAGCAGCTTGGCCACTAAGACAGATACGCAGTATTTT
CASSLATKTDTQYF
>.|TRBV4-3|TRBJ1-3|many|18
TGCGCCAGCAGCCAAGATTTAGAACAGGCTTTTCCTGGAAACACCATATATTTT
CASSQDLEQAFPGNTIYF
>.|TRBV12-3/TRBV12-4|TRBJ2-2|.|16
TGTGCCAGCAGACTCCTTGGACAAGCGAACACCGGGGAGCTGTTTTTT
CASRLLGQANTGELFF
>.|TRBV20-1|TRBJ2-3|many|14
TGCAGTGCTAGGAGAGGGGGGCCCGGAGATACGCAGTATTTT
CSARRGGPGDTQYF
>TRBD2|TRBV5-4|TRBJ2-5|.|16
TGTGCCAGCAGCTTGAAGCTAGCGGGGGCATGGTCGACCCAGTACTTC
CASSLKLAGAWSTQYF
>TRBD1|TRBV5-1|TRBJ1-1|many|15
TGCGCCAGCAGCTTGATTAGGACAGGGAACACTGAAGCTTTCTTT
CASSLIRTGNTEAFF
>.|TRBV4-3|TRBJ2-2|few|15
TGCGCCAGCAGCCAAGACGGGCGAGTGTCCGGGGAGCTGTTTTTT
CASSQDGRVSGELFF
>TRBD2|TRBV7-8|TRBJ2-1|many|17
TGTGCCAGCAGCTTAGCGTTGGGGGGGAGCTCCTACAATGAGCAGTTCTTC
CASSLALGGSSYNEQFF
>.|TRBV12-3/TRBV12-4|TRBJ1-1|many|12
TGTGCCAGCACCGCAGGGGCCTCGGGGGCTTTCTTT
CASTAGASGAFF
>.|TRBV5-5|TRBJ1-2|few|14
TGTGCCAGCAGCTTGGTCTTGGACAGATATGGCTACACCTTC
CASSLVLDRYGYTF
>.|TRBV12-3/TRBV12-4|TRBJ2-2|many|15
TGTGCCACCCGCTCTCGGGGGGCGGGAACCGGGGAGCTGTTTTTT
CATRSRGAGTGELFF
>.|TRBV2|TRBJ1-6|many|18
TGTGCCAGCAGTGTAAGACGGGGGATTGACTCCTATAATTCACCCCTCCACTTT
CASSVRRGIDSYNSPLHF
>.|TRBV5-6|TRBJ1-2|many|16
TGTGCCAGCAGCCCCCGACCGGAATACACTAACTATGGCTACACCTTC
CASSPRPEYTNYGYTF
>TRBD1|TRBV5-1|TRBJ2-3|few|15
TGCGCCAGCAGCTTACAGGGGGCGAACACAGATACGCAGTATTTT
CASSLQGANTDTQYF
>TRBD1|TRBV12-3/TRBV12-4|TRBJ1-6|many|15
TGTGCCAGCAGTTTGGCCGGGACAGGAGGTTCACCCCTCCACTTT
CASSLAGTGGSPLHF
>.|TRBV12-3/TRBV12-4|TRBJ2-5|many|14
TGTGCCAGCAGTCAACGTGAGAAGGGAGAGACCCAGTACTTC
CASSQREKGETQYF
>TRBD1|TRBV4-2|TRBJ2-3|many|16
TGTGCCAGCAGCCAAGATACAGGACAGGGTGCAGATACGCAGTATTTT
CASSQDTGQGADTQYF
>.|TRBV9|TRBJ1-1|many|14
TGTGCCAGCAGCCTAACAGATTTGAACACTGAAGCTTTCTTT
CASSLTDLNTEAFF
>.|TRBV5-6|TRBJ2-2|many|15
TGTGCCAGCAGCGCCTGGGCGGATAACACCGGGGAGCTGTTTTTT
CASSAWADNTGELFF
>.|TRBV5-1|TRBJ2-1|many|15
TGCGCCAGCAGCGGGATAGGGAGCTCCTACAATGAGCAGTTCTTC
CASSGIGSSYNEQFF
>TRBD1|TRBV7-9|TRBJ1-5|many|16
TGTGCCAGCAGCTCCATGGGGACAGGGTACAATCAGCCCCAGCATTTT
CASSSMGTGYNQPQHF
>.|TRBV7-2|TRBJ2-6|few|17
TGTGCCAGCAGCTTGAATCAGGGGGACTTTGGGGCCAACGTCCTGACTTTC
CASSLNQGDFGANVLTF
>.|TRBV7-9|TRBJ2-3|many|14
TGTGCCAGCAGCTTACCGCGGGTAACAGATACGCAGTATTTT
CASSLPRVTDTQYF
>TRBD1|TRBV10-1|TRBJ2-1|many|18
TGCGCCAGCAGTGGCCCTAGCACCGGGACAGGGGTCTACAATGAGCAGTTCTTC
CASSGPSTGTGVYNEQFF
>.|TRBV5-1|TRBJ1-1|.|17
TGCGCCAGCAGCTTACCCCAAGGTGGACAGATGAACACTGAAGCTTTCTTT
CASSLPQGGQMNTEAFF
>.|TRBV20-1|TRBJ2-3|many|14
TGCAGTGCTAGTATCGTAGGGTTTCCAGATACGCAGTATTTT
CSASIVGFPDTQYF
>.|TRBV5-1|TRBJ2-2|many|14
TGCGCCAGCAGCCCGGTCACGAACACCGGGGAGCTGTTTTTT
CASSPVTNTGELFF
>.|TRBV12-3/TRBV12-4|TRBJ1-5|many|12
TGTGCCAGCAGGCCCGGAAATCAGCCCCAGCATTTT
CASRPGNQPQHF
>.|TRBV5-5|TRBJ2-2|many|16
TGTGCCAGCAGCGGCCCCCGTCGGGGTGGCACCGGGGAGCTGTTTTTT
CASSGPRRGGTGELFF
>TRBD2|TRBV4-3|TRBJ2-1|many|16
TGCGCCAGCAGCCAAGTGGGACTAGCGGTCGTGAACGAGCAGTTCTTC
CASSQVGLAVVNEQFF
>TRBD2|TRBV3-1|TRBJ2-7|many|15
TGTGCCAGCAGCCAACCCGGGGGACTATCCTACGAGCAGTACTTC
CASSQPGGLSYEQYF
>.|TRBV5-1|TRBJ1-1|many|16
TGCGCCAGCAGCAAAAATAACAGGCAAGGGGACACTGAAGCTTTCTTT
CASSKNNRQGDTEAFF
>TRBD2|TRBV4-1|TRBJ2-3|many|17
TGCGCCAGCAGCCAGAGCGGGAACACGGCTTTAGGAGATACGCAGTATTTT
CASSQSGNTALGDTQYF